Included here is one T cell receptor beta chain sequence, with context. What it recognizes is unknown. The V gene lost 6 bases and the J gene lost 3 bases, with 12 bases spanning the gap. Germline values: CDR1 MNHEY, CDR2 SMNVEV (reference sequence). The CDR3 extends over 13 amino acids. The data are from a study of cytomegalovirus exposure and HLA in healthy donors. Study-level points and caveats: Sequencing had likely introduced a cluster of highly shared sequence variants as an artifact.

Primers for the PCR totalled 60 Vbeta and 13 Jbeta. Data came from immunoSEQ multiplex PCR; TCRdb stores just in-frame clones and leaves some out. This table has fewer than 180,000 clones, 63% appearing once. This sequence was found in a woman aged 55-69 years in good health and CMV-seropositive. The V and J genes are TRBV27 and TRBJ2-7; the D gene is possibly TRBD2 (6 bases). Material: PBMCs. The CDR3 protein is CASSSGSLYEQYF. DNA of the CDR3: TGTGCCAGCAGCTCCGGGAGCCTCTACGAGCAGTACTTC.